The clone carrying this T cell receptor beta chain occurred a few times. The antigen remains unidentified. The data were taken from a study of blood T cells in healthy people across ages. The CDR3 consists of 16 residues. Donor samples were obtained from healthy Caucasian individuals from Russia, aged 6 to 90. Next came a second PCR, run for about 6 to 12 cycles, which used a sample-barcoded 5' primer along with a J-beta primer mix. TCRdb used MiXCR to reprocess the 5' RACE reads, holding one entry per CDR3 protein. The repertoire includes about 830,000 distinct CDR3 sequences, 58% of them detected once, and approximately 20% sits in the top ten. Findings and caveats of the study: When one million T cells were used, diversity estimates were thought to be underestimates. There were more naive CD4+ cells and higher diversity in long-lived donors than in aged donors. The recorded TCR beta diversity per million T cells decreased in a roughly linear manner with age.

The clonotype comes from a man aged 25-45 years in good health. Sequenced sample: blood. The rearrangement links TRBV21-1 to TRBJ1-2. TRBV21-1 is reported as a pseudogene. CDR3 residues: CASSKVRPPKNYGYTF. The DNA for the CDR3 is TGTGCCAGCAGCAAAGTGCGGCCTCCAAAGAACTATGGCTACACCTTC.